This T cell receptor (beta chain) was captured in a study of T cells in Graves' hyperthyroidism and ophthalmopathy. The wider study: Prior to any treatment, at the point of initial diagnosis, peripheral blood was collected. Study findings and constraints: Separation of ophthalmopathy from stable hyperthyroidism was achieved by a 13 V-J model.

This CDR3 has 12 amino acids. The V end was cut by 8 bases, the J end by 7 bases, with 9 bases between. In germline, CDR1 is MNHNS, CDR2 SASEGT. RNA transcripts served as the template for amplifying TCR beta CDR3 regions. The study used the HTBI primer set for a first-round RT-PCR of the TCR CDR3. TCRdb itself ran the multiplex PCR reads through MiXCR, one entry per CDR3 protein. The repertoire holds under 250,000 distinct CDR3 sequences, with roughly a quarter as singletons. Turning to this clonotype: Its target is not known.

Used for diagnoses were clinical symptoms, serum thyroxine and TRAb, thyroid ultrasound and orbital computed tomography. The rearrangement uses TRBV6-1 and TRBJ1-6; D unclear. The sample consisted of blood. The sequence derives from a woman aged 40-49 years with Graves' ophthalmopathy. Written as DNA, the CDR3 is TGTGCCAGCGGGAAAGGGAATTCACCCCTCCACTTT. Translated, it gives CASGKGNSPLHF.